The entry below gives a single T cell receptor (beta chain) sequence along with its context. This entry comes from a study of blood T cell repertoires in COVID-19. Assay: immunoSEQ multiplex PCR; the TCRdb copy retains only in-frame clones and omits some. The sample lists 200,000 to 250,000 clones; over 80% were seen once. Germline V gives CDR1 SGHDT, CDR2 YYEEEE. V shed 0 bases and J shed 10 bases, with 17 bases lying between them. This CDR3 contains 15 residues. The receptor's source is a woman aged 30 to 39 with acute COVID-19. The gene calls are TRBV5-6 and TRBJ2-1, with D perhaps TRBD2 (5 bases). The material sequenced was PBMCs or T cells enriched from blood (not recorded which). CDR3 in amino acids: CASSLGLREITEQFF. The CDR3 bases are TGTGCCAGCAGCTTGGGACTTAGGGAGATTACCGAGCAGTTCTTC.